These T cell receptor beta chains were read from a single sample in a study of T cells in tuberculosis. Repertoires were generated with immunoSEQ multiplex PCR, while TCRdb's copy carries only in-frame clones and drops some. The repertoire holds about 58,000 clones, with roughly 86% as singletons. What was sequenced was CD1b-GMM tetramer-negative cells sorted from PBMCs. The receptors shown here come from an adult woman with latent tuberculosis. The CDR3 runs from the conserved cysteine through the conserved F or W. Fields, in order: V gene, clone size, J gene, D gene, CDR3 DNA, CDR3 protein. A D gene is named only where the DNA matches it firmly. Clone sizes are given selectively: once, few, many, or a class where the clone is expanded.

TRBV5-6,once,TRBJ1-1,NA,TGTGCCAGCAGCTTAGGGGCTATCGAAGCTTTCTTT,CASSLGAIEAFF
TRBV10-2,NA,TRBJ1-5,TRBD1,TGCGCCAGCAGTGAGGGACAGGGTCTTCAGCCCCAGCATTTT,CASSEGQGLQPQHF
TRBV10-3,NA,TRBJ1-2,NA,TGTGCCATCAGTGACAGGTTACAGGGTGGGAAAGGCTACACCTTC,CAISDRLQGGKGYTF
TRBV5-1,NA,TRBJ2-7,NA,TGCGCCAGCAGCTTGGTCTATCTTGGCGAGCAGTACTTC,CASSLVYLGEQYF
TRBV2,NA,TRBJ2-7,TRBD2,TGTGCCAGCAGCTCAGAACTAGCGGCCAGCGGTGAGCAGTACTTC,CASSSELAASGEQYF
TRBV2,NA,TRBJ2-7,TRBD2,TGTGCCAGCAGTGAAGCCGTGCTAGCGGGAGTCTACGAGCAGTACTTC,CASSEAVLAGVYEQYF
TRBV7-9,once,TRBJ2-1,NA,TGTGCCAGCAGCTTTGGGTATGCGGTCAATGAGCAGTTCTTC,CASSFGYAVNEQFF
TRBV4-2,NA,TRBJ2-3,TRBD2,TGTGCCAGCAGCCAAGACGCTCTGCGGGAGTTGAGAGATACGCAGTATTTT,CASSQDALRELRDTQYF
TRBV6-1,NA,TRBJ1-6,NA,TGTGCCAGCAGTGAAAGCGGGCAGATGAATTCACCCCTCCACTTT,CASSESGQMNSPLHF
TRBV27,NA,TRBJ1-6,TRBD1,TGTGCCAGCAGGTCGGGGACAGGGGCGGATTCCCCCCTCCACTTT,CASRSGTGADSPLHF
TRBV29-1,NA,TRBJ2-7,NA,TGCAGCGTTGTAGGAGGTGACTCCTACGAGCAGTACTTC,CSVVGGDSYEQYF
TRBV21-1,few,TRBJ2-7,NA,TGTGCCAGCAGCATTCACAGGGACCAGAGCTCCTACGAGCAGTACTTC,CASSIHRDQSSYEQYF
TRBV4-2,NA,TRBJ2-5,TRBD2,TGTGCCAGCAGCCAGAAACTAGCGGGGGGCATGGAGCAGTACTTC,CASSQKLAGGMEQYF
TRBV7-6,NA,TRBJ2-7,NA,TGTGCCAGCAGCCCGGGATCTGGTTCCGAGCAGTACTTC,CASSPGSGSEQYF
TRBV14,NA,TRBJ2-1,NA,TGTGCCAGCAGCCTAAGGACAGACAATGAGCAGTTCTTC,CASSLRTDNEQFF
TRBV5-4,NA,TRBJ1-1,TRBD1,TGTGCCAGCAGCTCCGCCACGGACAGGTCTTTCTCGAACACTGAAGCTTTCTTT,CASSSATDRSFSNTEAFF
TRBV4-1,NA,TRBJ2-3,NA,TGCGCCAGCAGCCCGGACAGTGAGTACACAGATACGCAGTATTTT,CASSPDSEYTDTQYF
TRBV14,NA,TRBJ1-2,TRBD1,TGTGCCAGCAGCACCCGAGGGGGCAGGGGGCGCAGTCGGGGCTACACCTTC,CASSTRGGRGRSRGYTF
TRBV23-1,NA,TRBJ1-4,TRBD1,TGCGCCAGCCCCAACCCCGGGACAGGGGCCGATAATGAAAAACTGTTTTTT,CASPNPGTGADNEKLFF
TRBV7-9,few,TRBJ1-4,NA,TGTGCCAGCAGCTTAGAGCTTTGGGACACCGAAAAACTGTTTTTT,CASSLELWDTEKLFF
TRBV9,NA,TRBJ2-1,NA,TGTGCCAGCAGCGTGGGAGCGGGCTTCTCCTACAATGAGCAGTTCTTC,CASSVGAGFSYNEQFF
TRBV27,NA,TRBJ1-5,NA,TGTGCCAGCAGTTTATCGGGGCGGAGCAATCAGCCCCAGCATTTT,CASSLSGRSNQPQHF
TRBV9,NA,TRBJ2-4,TRBD2,TGTGCCAGCAGCACAAGCGGGAGTAGGGACATTCAGTACTTC,CASSTSGSRDIQYF
TRBV7-2,NA,TRBJ2-7,NA,TGTGCCAGCAGCTTAGAGGGAGGACCCTTCTACGAGCAGTACTTC,CASSLEGGPFYEQYF
TRBV9,NA,TRBJ2-5,TRBD2,TGTGCCAGCAGCGTCGGGGGATTGGCGGGGGAGGAGACCCAGTACTTC,CASSVGGLAGEETQYF
TRBV9,NA,TRBJ1-2,TRBD1,TGTGCCAGCAGCCCCGGGACAGGGATATACTATGGCTACACCTTC,CASSPGTGIYYGYTF
TRBV5-1,NA,TRBJ1-5,NA,TGCGCCAGCAGCTTGGCGGGTCAGCCCCAGCATTTT,CASSLAGQPQHF
TRBV2,NA,TRBJ1-1,TRBD1,TGTGCCAGCAGTTCTATCGACAGGGGTACGGACACTGAAGCTTTCTTT,CASSSIDRGTDTEAFF
TRBV4-1,NA,TRBJ2-3,NA,TGCGCCAGCAGCCCATTGGGGGGTCCGGGACTGTCGGATACGCAGTATTTT,CASSPLGGPGLSDTQYF
TRBV12-5,NA,TRBJ2-1,NA,TGTGCTAGTGGTTTGTTGGAGAATGAGCAGTTCTTC,CASGLLENEQFF
TRBV6-1,NA,TRBJ1-2,NA,TGTGCCAGCAGTGAAGAGGGGAAGGGTGGGTATGGCTACACCTTC,CASSEEGKGGYGYTF
TRBV19,NA,TRBJ1-5,NA,TGTGCCAGTAGTAGGAGATGGGGAGGGGGTCAGCCCCAGCATTTT,CASSRRWGGGQPQHF
TRBV28,once,TRBJ2-2,NA,TGTGCCAGCAGTAATCCTGACTACTGGAACACCGGGGAGCTGTTTTTT,CASSNPDYWNTGELFF
TRBV9,NA,TRBJ2-5,TRBD2,TGTGCCAGCAGCCGCGGAAAGACTAGCGGGGGGTTTGAGACCCAGTACTTC,CASSRGKTSGGFETQYF
TRBV18,NA,TRBJ1-1,NA,TGTGCCAGCTCACCCCGGACAGACGTTGAAGCTTTCTTT,CASSPRTDVEAFF
TRBV27,NA,TRBJ2-7,TRBD2,TGTGCCAGCAGTTTACATCTAGCGGGAGGCCACTCCTACGAGCAGTACTTC,CASSLHLAGGHSYEQYF
TRBV6-1,NA,TRBJ2-7,NA,TGTGCCAGCAGTGGAATGGGGACATTTAGCTCCTACGAGCAGTACTTC,CASSGMGTFSSYEQYF
TRBV4-1,NA,TRBJ2-1,TRBD2,TGCGCCAGCAGCCAAGATCCTAGCGGGGCCTACAATGAGCAGTTCTTC,CASSQDPSGAYNEQFF
TRBV6-5,NA,TRBJ2-7,NA,TGTGCCAGCAGACAGGTTTACGAGCAGTACTTC,CASRQVYEQYF
TRBV7-2,NA,TRBJ2-1,TRBD2,TGTGCCAGCAGCCTAACTAGCGGGGTGGGCAATGAGCAGTTCTTC,CASSLTSGVGNEQFF
TRBV6-5,NA,TRBJ2-3,TRBD2,TGTGCCAGCAGTTACGAGCGGGGGGTTGCAGATACGCAGTATTTT,CASSYERGVADTQYF
TRBV29-1,NA,TRBJ2-7,TRBD2,TGCAGCGTCCAGCAAGCAGACGGGACTAGGATCTACGAGCAGTACTTC,CSVQQADGTRIYEQYF
TRBV6-6,NA,TRBJ2-7,TRBD1,TGTGCCACCCACAACGAGGGACAGACTTTTATCTACGAGCAGTACTTC,CATHNEGQTFIYEQYF
TRBV5-1,NA,TRBJ2-1,NA,TGCGCCAGCAGCTTAGCGGTTGGAGCTTCGGGTGAGCAGTTCTTC,CASSLAVGASGEQFF
TRBV14,NA,TRBJ1-1,NA,TGTGCCAGCAGCCAACTCGGCAGGACTGAAGCTTTCTTT,CASSQLGRTEAFF
TRBV7-9,NA,TRBJ2-3,TRBD1,TGTGCCAGCAGCTTAGGTACAGGGGCAGATACGCAGTATTTT,CASSLGTGADTQYF
TRBV10-3,NA,TRBJ1-2,TRBD1,TGTGCCATCAGTGCCTCGAGGCCCGACAGGGGAATGGGGGGCTACACCTTC,CAISASRPDRGMGGYTF
TRBV5-1,once,TRBJ2-7,NA,TGCGCCAGCACTGGACAGGGAGGGTACGAGCAGTACTTC,CASTGQGGYEQYF
TRBV7-3,NA,TRBJ1-1,TRBD1,TGTGCCAGCAGCTTAATGGGACAGCTGAACACTGAAGCTTTCTTT,CASSLMGQLNTEAFF
TRBV18,NA,TRBJ1-1,TRBD1,TGTGCCAGCTCACCAAATTACGGACAGGGTGGGAACACTGAAGCTTTCTTT,CASSPNYGQGGNTEAFF
TRBV7-9,once,TRBJ1-2,TRBD1,TGTGCCAGCAGCTTAACCCCCGGGACAGGAGGTAACTATGGCTACACCTTC,CASSLTPGTGGNYGYTF
TRBV4-2,NA,TRBJ2-5,NA,TGTGCCAGCAGCCAAGGGGCTATAGAGGGCCACGAGACCCAGTACTTC,CASSQGAIEGHETQYF
TRBV6-5,NA,TRBJ1-6,NA,TGTGCCAGCAGTTGGGACAACTATAATTCACCCCTCCACTTT,CASSWDNYNSPLHF
TRBV5-1,NA,TRBJ2-1,NA,TGCGCCAGCACCGAGGGAGGTGGTGAGCAGTTCTTC,CASTEGGGEQFF
TRBV10-2,NA,TRBJ2-3,NA,TGCGCCAGCAGTGAGTCGACAGGCCGTACAGATACGCAGTATTTT,CASSESTGRTDTQYF